This entry features one T cell receptor beta chain sequence. This clonotype was seen more than once but under ten times. Its binding antigen is unknown. No base-level quality is on record; no much larger clone is a single base apart. The trim is 0 bases for V and 14 bases for J, with a gap of 22 bases between the germline ends. Per the germline V gene (reference sequence), DFQATT is the CDR1 and SNEGSKA is the CDR2. The CDR3 measures 14 amino acids from cysteine to phenylalanine. Left in the record is the CDR3 DNA by itself, 42 bases read in frame from the first base. The sequencer was an Illumina HiSeq 2500. Quantitative 5'-RACE with molecular barcodes was used to prepare TCR beta libraries. Processing in the source paper ran as follows. Disease-linked TCR variants were identified with a new computational method built on a probabilistic model of VDJ rearrangement. TCRdb handled the public reads itself, with Q25 trimming in fastp and clone calling in MiXCR, and kept productive beta chains. All rows with the same CDR3 protein become a single entry with the most common DNA and genes. TCRdb, not the original authors, processed these V and J calls. The table for this sample lists about 800,000 distinct CDR3 sequences; about 10% of them were counted only once. 0.51% of the sample belongs to the ten largest clones.

These data are taken from a study of CD8 T cells in ankylosing spondylitis (dated 2017 in TCRdb). Study-wide context: The study set out to find disease-linked TCR variants by profiling T cell receptor beta repertoires in ankylosing spondylitis patients and healthy donors. The full study cohort comprised 25 ankylosing spondylitis patients and 110 or so healthy donors. Samples of peripheral blood were taken, and for ankylosing spondylitis patients, synovial fluid was collected as well. What the study reported, not specific to this receptor: The disease-linked clones had a CD8+ phenotype and were found at relatively low frequencies in peripheral blood. Some of the motif variants had been reported before in the synovial fluid and blood of reactive arthritis patients, a finding that suggests common disease-initiation mechanisms. The disease-linked clones were reported to be significantly enriched in matched synovial fluid samples from ankylosing spondylitis patients. Blood from ankylosing spondylitis patients appeared to be characterized by a TCR beta motif made up of 8 or 9 highly homologous amino acid variants.

The sequencing sample was made of blood, either unsorted or a sorted T cell fraction (not recorded which). This TCR was sampled from a male donor with ankylosing spondylitis. The chain employs TRBV20-1 and TRBJ1-2, with a weak D call of TRBD1 (5 bases match). The DNA sequence reads TGCAGTGCTAGAGAGCCAAGGGACGGGGGGTTTTTTACCTTC. Its protein reads: CSAREPRDGGFFTF.